This TCR beta chain was captured by sequencing in a study of T cells after yellow fever vaccination. Points from the study as a whole: A weaker but faster secondary response was observed, peaking on day 5 versus 15. Of the clonotypes, a small share occurred in both CD4 and CD8 compartments.

Remarks on this clonotype: No antigen is known for it.

They built TCR cDNA with 5'RACE template switching, a step that put in a universal primer site and UMIs. TCRdb reanalysed the 5' RACE reads using MiXCR and keeps one entry per CDR3 protein. The sample has about 170,000 distinct CDR3 sequences, about 11% seen once. CDR1 SGHDT and CDR2 YYEEEE come from the germline V gene. This CDR3 contains 14 residues. Deletions cut 5 bases from V and 0 bases from J, with 9 bases between. The chain couples TRBV5-6 to TRBJ1-3; D unclear. This TCR was sampled from a man in his late teens or twenties who received the YFV17D yellow fever vaccine. The sample in question was CD8+ T cells sorted from PBMCs, obtained 15 days after the yellow fever booster vaccination. CDR3 region: CASSQTISGNTIYF. The CDR3 DNA sequence: TGTGCCAGCAGTCAGACTATCTCTGGAAACACCATATATTTT. The entire variable domain, with the rest obtained from reference TRBV5-6 and TRBJ1-3, is as follows: DAGVTQSPTHLIKTRGQQVTLRCSPKSGHDTVSWYQQALGQGPQFIFQYYEEEERQRGNFPDRFSGHQFPNYSSELNVNALLLGDSALYLCASSQTISGNTIYFGEGSWLTVV.